A single sample gave rise to the 14 T cell receptor beta chains below, sequenced in a study of blood T cells in healthy people across ages. Sample-barcoded 5' priming and a J-beta primer mix drove a second PCR of 7 to 11 cycles. TCRdb reprocessed the 5' RACE reads via MiXCR and lists one record per CDR3 protein. The sample has about 670,000 distinct CDR3 sequences; roughly half are singletons. Sequencing input: blood. These receptors came from an elderly woman in good health.

This clonotype was seen ten or more times. This chain connects TRBV28 to TRBJ2-1, with 7 bases matching TRBD1. This CDR3 has 20 residues. CDR1 and CDR2 from the germline V gene are MDHEN and SYDVKM. J lost 2 bases, V lost 5 bases, and 21 bases had no gene match. The CDR3 bases are TGTGCCAGCAGTCTATTTCGAGGACAGGCGCTAGCTTTCGCCTACAATGAGCAGTTCTTC. It specifies CASSLFRGQALAFAYNEQFF. Variable domain in full (rest from reference TRBV28 and TRBJ2-1): DVKVTQSSRYLVKRTGEKVFLECVQDMDHENMFWYRQDPGLGLRLIYFSYDVKMKEKGDIPEGYSVSREKKERFSLILESASTNQTSMYLCASSLFRGQALAFAYNEQFFGPGTRLTVL.

This clonotype has at least ten counts. The chain combines TRBV5-1 with TRBJ1-6; D gene uncertain. The CDR3 covers 14 residues. Germline V gene sequence: CDR1 SGHRS, CDR2 YFSETQ. The germline V and J ends were trimmed by 0 bases and 7 bases, with 8 bases remaining between them. The CDR3, as DNA: TGCGCCAGCAGCTTGGTAGTCAGCAATTCACCCCTCCACTTT. Translated: CASSLVVSNSPLHF.

This clonotype was recorded many times. This chain uses TRBV12-3 or TRBV12-4 with TRBJ1-1; 7 bases align to TRBD1. This CDR3 is 15 amino acids long. After removal of 6 bases from V and 1 base from J, the junction contained 8 bases not matched to a gene. DNA of the CDR3: TGTGCCAGCAGGGAGGGGGCAGGAGAGAACACTGAAGCTTTCTTT. It yields the protein CASREGAGENTEAFF.

A remark on this clonotype: This clone may be a read error of a much larger clone one base away. The V and J genes are TRBV6-6 and TRBJ2-3; TRBD1 matches 8 bases. Germline-derived CDR1 and CDR2 are MNHNY and SVGAGI (reference sequence). CDR3 length equals 15 residues. The DNA of the CDR3 is TGTGCCAGCAGTGTCAGGGGGCTTAGCACAGGTACGCAGTATTTT. Translated, it gives CASSVRGLSTGTQYF.

This chain links TRBV12-3 or TRBV12-4 with TRBJ1-6, with TRBD1 matching over 9 bases. CDR3 length equals 13 residues. With 5 bases clipped from V and 13 bases from J, the junction kept 6 bases outside the gene matches. CDR3: CASSDRGLAPLHF. The CDR3, as DNA: TGTGCCAGCAGTGACAGGGGGTTAGCCCCCCTCCACTTT.

The J gene is TRBJ2-7, the V gene TRBV6-5; no reliable D call. With 6 bases removed from V and 0 bases from J, the gap between germline ends came to 9 bases. The CDR3 totals 13 residues. Germline V lookup: CDR1 MNHEY, CDR2 SVGAGI. Written as DNA, the CDR3 is TGTGCCAGCAGCCCCAACCTCTCCTACGAGCAGTACTTC. It translates to CASSPNLSYEQYF.

CDR3 protein: CASSLYRGDTQYF. CDR3 in DNA: TGTGCCAGCAGCTTATACCGCGGGGATACGCAGTATTTT. The chain links TRBV7-2 to TRBJ2-3; D possibly corresponds to TRBD2 (5 bases). Germline CDR1 is SGHTA and CDR2 is FQGNSA. The CDR3 has 13 amino acids. V lost 2 bases to trimming and J lost 6 bases, with 9 bases between them. Filled out from reference TRBV7-2 and TRBJ2-3, the complete variable domain reads GAGVSQSPSNKVTEKGKDVELRCDPISGHTALYWYRQSLGQGLEFLIYFQGNSAPDKSGLPSDRFSAERTGGSVSTLTIQRTQQEDSAVYLCASSLYRGDTQYFGPGTRLTVL.

This chain connects TRBV7-2 to TRBJ2-4; D ambiguous. V was clipped by 8 bases and J by 0 bases, with 11 bases between them. The CDR3 has 14 amino acids. Germline CDR1 and CDR2: SGHTA and FQGNSA. The CDR3 nucleotides are TGTGCCAGCGCTATGAACTTAGCCAAAAACATTCAGTACTTC. Encoded protein: CASAMNLAKNIQYF. Based on the CDR3 plus reference TRBV7-2 and TRBJ2-4, the full variable domain is GAGVSQSPSNKVTEKGKDVELRCDPISGHTALYWYRQSLGQGLEFLIYFQGNSAPDKSGLPSDRFSAERTGGSVSTLTIQRTQQEDSAVYLCASAMNLAKNIQYFGAGTRLSVL.

CDR3 sequence reads: CASSGGGATSYEQYF. CDR3 nucleotides: TGTGCCAGCAGTGGAGGGGGGGCGACCTCCTACGAGCAGTACTTC. V gene TRBV9 combines with J gene TRBJ2-5; weak D call: TRBD2 (7 bases). The assigned J gene may be wrong: the sequence end matches TRBJ2-7 better. Germline values: CDR1 SGDLS, CDR2 YYNGEE. The length of the CDR3 is 15 residues.

This chain uses TRBV28 with TRBJ1-5; D possibly corresponds to TRBD1 (6 bases). V was shortened by 5 bases and J by 4 bases, with 9 bases between the two germline ends. Germline values: CDR1 MDHEN, CDR2 SYDVKM. There are 13 residues in the CDR3. CDR3 sequence reads: CASSGTTNQPQHF. The CDR3 DNA reads TGTGCCAGCAGTGGGACAACAAATCAGCCCCAGCATTTT. Together with reference TRBV28 and TRBJ1-5, the CDR3 gives the full variable domain: DVKVTQSSRYLVKRTGEKVFLECVQDMDHENMFWYRQDPGLGLRLIYFSYDVKMKEKGDIPEGYSVSREKKERFSLILESASTNQTSMYLCASSGTTNQPQHFGDGTRLSIL.

This clonotype appeared many times. The chain is built from TRBV5-1 and TRBJ1-4; possible D gene TRBD1, 5 bases. Germline V lookup: CDR1 SGHRS, CDR2 YFSETQ. Trimming removed 1 base from V and 5 bases from J, with 9 bases in between. This CDR3 region has 14 residues. CDR3 nucleotide sequence: TGCGCCAGCAGCTTGAGACAGTCCAATGAAAAACTGTTTTTT. Encoded protein: CASSLRQSNEKLFF.

This clonotype was counted a few times. CDR3 coding DNA: TGCGCCAGCAGCTTGGCCGTGACAGGGTGCGAGCAGTACTTC. Translation: CASSLAVTGCEQYF. The chain couples TRBV5-1 to TRBJ2-7; the match to TRBD1 covers 7 bases. V trimming: 0 bases; J trimming: 6 bases; junction bases outside the gene matches: 6. The CDR3 consists of 14 residues. Germline CDR1 reads SGHRS; CDR2 reads YFSETQ.

There are a few counts of this clonotype. The chain is built from TRBV9 and TRBJ2-5, with 7 bases matching TRBD1. Germline CDR1 reads SGDLS; CDR2 reads YYNGEE. The V and J ends lost 1 base and 0 bases, in that order; junction bases with no gene match: 3. The CDR3 totals 15 residues. CDR3 in amino acids: CASSVNTGDQETQYF. Written as DNA, the CDR3 is TGTGCCAGCAGCGTAAACACAGGGGACCAAGAGACCCAGTACTTC.

The chain is built from TRBV24-1 and TRBJ2-3; D remains unclear. The CDR3 contains 13 residues. V lost 5 bases, J lost 6 bases, and 11 bases lay in between. In germline, CDR1 is KGHDR, CDR2 SFDVKD. The CDR3 loop reads CATSGGGGDTQYF. CDR3 bases: TGTGCCACCAGTGGAGGCGGTGGGGATACGCAGTATTTT.